The entry below gives a single T cell receptor beta chain sequence along with its context. Its target antigen remains unknown. Base qualities are not provided; no much larger clone lies one nucleotide away. The data derive from a study of blood T cell repertoires in COVID-19 (dated by TCRdb to the early 2020s). Study-level background: The collaborator samples originated in the United States, Italy and Spain and spanned the acute and convalescent phases of COVID-19. The prospective study material was composed of cDNA or gDNA derived from T cells, B-cell-depleted T cells, or PBMCs. Deeply sampled blood TCRbeta repertoires from subjects exposed to, actively infected with, or recovered from COVID-19 were included in the dataset. The repertoires were released in a freely available public database meant as a resource for research on the immune response to SARS-CoV-2. The samples were drawn from the first 160 participants of the ongoing ImmuneRACE study and from 1,200 or so subjects provided by 6 global collaborators. The sample metadata nearly always contained a de-identified subject ID, COVID-19 status, age in years and sex. Where available, HLA class I and class II types were obtained from metadata supplied by the sample provider rather than from assay-based typing.

Trimming takes 1 base off V and 1 base off J; junction bases not matched to a gene: 1. The CDR3, from cysteine to phenylalanine, totals 15 residues. Just CDR3 DNA is preserved here, 45 bases in frame from base 1. As encoded in the germline V gene, CDR1 is SGHTA while CDR2 is FQGNSA. Collaborating institutions collected whole blood in K2EDTA tubes following their own protocols. Collaborator samples were shipped for TCRbeta analysis as frozen whole blood, isolated PBMCs, or DNA extracted from either sample type. The immunoSEQ Assay, a bias-controlled multiplex PCR, was used to amplify TCRbeta CDR3 regions from genomic DNA. In the authors' own workflow: Nucleated cell counts per sample were estimated from amplification of reference gene primers within the assay. Sequence reads were collapsed and filtered to measure the absolute abundance of every unique TCRbeta CDR3 rearrangement. For each sample, productive Simpson clonality was calculated as the square root of Simpson's diversity index across productive rearrangements. TCRdb mirrors the immuneACCESS table, restricted to in-frame sequences. Some clones are absent from its copies; in checked studies, under half trace to an unresolved V gene, and the reason for the others is unknown. V and J calls plus clone size are reproduced from that table; the DNA served to infer D and trimming. In this sample the table shows under 300,000 clones, 86% of which occur a single time. About 3% of the sample lies in the top ten.

Study-level results and caveats: The amount of clinical and demographic metadata varied by source and participant and was provided uncurated.

This sequence was found in a woman aged 25 to 39 with active or convalescent COVID-19. Sample: peripheral blood. The chain employs TRBV7-2 and TRBJ1-3; 7 bases in between match TRBD1. The DNA sequence reads TGTGCCAGCAGCTTAGAGGGACAGTCTGGAAACACCATATATTTT. This translates into CASSLEGQSGNTIYF.